Shown below are 12 T cell receptor beta chains from a single sample sequenced in a study of blood T cell repertoires in COVID-19. Generated by immunoSEQ multiplex PCR, the TCRdb table keeps only in-frame clones and is missing some. In the table there are about 150,000 clones, under 90% of which are singletons. Sample: peripheral blood. These receptors came from a human donor in a cohort sampled during active COVID-19.

The chain uses TRBV4-2 and TRBJ1-2, with 9 bases matching TRBD1. The CDR3 extends over 18 amino acids. The J segment lost 0 bases and the V segment lost 0 bases, leaving 8 bases of the junction unmatched. The germline CDR1 and CDR2 sequences are LGHNA and YNFKEQ. The CDR3 here is CASSQESDRGWANYGYTF. CDR3 nucleotide sequence: TGTGCCAGCAGCCAAGAATCGGACAGGGGTTGGGCTAACTATGGCTACACCTTC.

The chain carries TRBV3-1 (or the pseudogene TRBV3-2) and TRBJ1-2; TRBD1 matches at 10 bases. V lost 1 base, J lost 0 bases, and 8 bases stayed unmatched. Germline CDR1 is LGHDT and CDR2 is YNNKEL (reference sequence). CDR3 size: 18 residues. The CDR3 bases are TGTGCCAGCAGCCAAGGGCGGGGACAGGGGATCTCTAACTATGGCTACACCTTC. Translating gives CASSQGRGQGISNYGYTF.

The gene calls are TRBV9 and TRBJ1-3, with TRBD1 matching over 10 bases. CDR3 length: 15 amino acids. Germline-derived CDR1 and CDR2 are SGDLS and YYNGEE. Trimming removed 2 bases from V and 5 bases from J; junction bases left unmatched: 4. The CDR3 coding sequence is TGTGCCAGCAGCGTTCGGACAGGGGGGAGAAACACCATATATTTT. Translated, it gives CASSVRTGGRNTIYF.

This chain uses TRBV19 with TRBJ2-3; 8 bases are shared with TRBD1. The CDR3 runs to 16 residues. J lost 6 bases, V lost 6 bases, and 14 bases had no gene match. Per the germline V gene, CDR1 is LNHDA and CDR2 is SQIVND (reference sequence). CDR3 sequence: CASSPMSAGGQDTQYF. The DNA of the CDR3 is TGTGCCAGTAGCCCCATGTCGGCAGGGGGCCAGGATACGCAGTATTTT.

The CDR3: CASGGSSYNSPLHF. For the CDR3, the DNA is TGTGCCAGCGGGGGGAGCTCCTATAATTCACCCCTCCACTTT. The gene calls are TRBV6-5 and TRBJ1-6; possibly TRBD1 for D (5 bases). Between the trimmed V and J ends, which lost 8 bases and 0 bases, there was a span of 8 bases. The CDR3 spans 14 residues. CDR1 and CDR2 from the germline V gene are MNHEY and SVGAGI.

The chain employs TRBV6-6 and TRBJ1-1; 7 bases match TRBD1. The CDR3 spans 14 residues. With V trimmed by 0 bases and J by 7 bases, 5 bases remained unmatched. CDR1 and CDR2 from the germline V gene are MNHNY and SVGAGI (reference sequence). The CDR3 bases are TGTGCCAGCAGTTACTCGGGGACAGCACTTGAAGCTTTCTTT. Protein sequence: CASSYSGTALEAFF.

This chain links TRBV7-2 with TRBJ2-5, with TRBD2 matching over 12 bases. J lost 2 bases, V lost 3 bases, and 4 bases had no gene match. Per the germline V gene, CDR1 is SGHTA and CDR2 is FQGNSA. CDR3 length: 16 residues. CDR3 loop: CASSFASGRGQETQYF. DNA for the CDR3: TGTGCCAGCAGCTTTGCTAGCGGGAGGGGACAAGAGACCCAGTACTTC.

The chain has TRBV9 and TRBJ1-4; TRBD1 matches at 8 bases. The CDR3 extends over 15 amino acids. Trimming took 4 bases from V and 3 from J; bases not matched to a gene: 5. CDR1 and CDR2 from the germline V gene are SGDLS and YYNGEE. The CDR3 region is CASSKGTGANEKLFF. For the CDR3, the DNA is TGTGCCAGCAGCAAAGGGACAGGAGCTAATGAAAAACTGTTTTTT.

CDR3 DNA: TGTGCCAGCAGCTCCACAGGGGCCATGCCCTATGGCTACACCTTC. Translation gives CASSSTGAMPYGYTF. The genes are TRBV27 and TRBJ1-2; 7 bases fit TRBD1. Germline loops: CDR1 MNHEY, CDR2 SMNVEV (reference sequence). Germline trimming cut 6 bases from V and 4 bases from J; bases unmatched to any gene: 11. The CDR3 length is 15 residues.

This clone appeared a single time. The rearrangement uses TRBV11-2 and TRBJ2-2; the match to TRBD1 covers 9 bases. J lost 4 bases, V lost 5 bases, and 8 bases had no gene match. Germline values: CDR1 SGHAT, CDR2 FQNNGV. This CDR3 region has 16 residues. As DNA, the CDR3 is TGTGCCAGCAGCATATGGACAGGGGCTCTCACCGGGGAGCTGTTTTTT. As protein: CASSIWTGALTGELFF.

The rearrangement joins TRBV21-1 to TRBJ2-7; TRBD2, the D gene given by the table, was not confirmed from the DNA. TRBV21-1 is described as a pseudogene. The CDR3 is 16 residues long. DNA of the CDR3: TGTGCCAGCAGCAAAGGTTCCGGGACTAGCGGCTACGAGCAGTACGTC. Its translation is CASSKGSGTSGYEQYV.

The J gene is TRBJ2-2, the V gene TRBV30, with D possibly matching TRBD1 (6 bases). The CDR3 runs 15 residues. The V end was cut by 3 bases, the J end by 7 bases, with 18 bases between. CDR1 is GTSNPN and CDR2 is SVGIG in the germline V gene (reference sequence). The chain's CDR3 is CAWSETTGFGGELFF. CDR3 DNA sequence: TGTGCCTGGAGCGAGACGACAGGCTTCGGCGGGGAGCTGTTTTTT.